The 9 T cell receptor beta chains given below trace back to one sample, sequenced in a study of cytomegalovirus exposure and HLA in healthy donors. The primer mix had 60 Vbeta and 13 Jbeta primers. Profiled with immunoSEQ multiplex PCR; TCRdb holds only in-frame clones, not every one. The sample consists of around 150,000 clones, around nine tenths of them appearing once. Sequenced input: PBMCs. The receptors were sampled from a young woman in good health and CMV-seronegative.

This chain uses TRBV5-1 with TRBJ2-5; tentative D call: TRBD2 (6 bases). Germline V gives CDR1 SGHRS, CDR2 YFSETQ. The V end lost 4 bases, the J end lost 2 bases, and 9 bases lay between the germline ends. CDR3 length: 13 residues. CDR3 region: CASSTGTQETQYF. For the CDR3, the DNA is TGCGCCAGCAGCACGGGGACTCAAGAGACCCAGTACTTC.

This rearrangement joins TRBV29-1 to TRBJ2-2; TRBD2 aligns across 7 bases. CDR1 is SQVTM and CDR2 is ANQGSEA in the germline V gene. This CDR3 has 15 residues. With V trimmed by 6 bases and J by 1 base, 8 bases remained unmatched. In DNA form, the CDR3 reads TGCAGCGTCGATCGGGGGGTCCTGAACACCGGGGAGCTGTTTTTT. It encodes CSVDRGVLNTGELFF.

The genes are TRBV6-1 and TRBJ1-4; no firm D call. This CDR3 comprises 11 residues. The germline V and J ends were trimmed by 7 bases and 8 bases, with 8 bases remaining between them. Germline-derived CDR1 and CDR2 are MNHNS and SASEGT. The CDR3 region is CASNLAEKLFF. CDR3 coding DNA: TGTGCCAGCAATCTAGCGGAAAAACTGTTTTTT.

The V and J genes are TRBV28 and TRBJ1-2; perhaps TRBD1 as D (6 bases). This CDR3 is 13 amino acids long. V was shortened by 5 bases and J by 9 bases, with 16 bases between the two germline ends. Germline V CDR1 and CDR2: MDHEN, SYDVKM. The CDR3 DNA follows: TGTGCCAGCAGTGCCCCCCCCTGGGACAGCTACACCTTC. This sequence encodes CASSAPPWDSYTF.

On this clone: Different DNA sequences within this sample yield the same CDR3. The J gene is TRBJ1-2, the V gene TRBV29-1; 10 nucleotides align to TRBD1. The CDR3 spans 12 residues. The V segment lost 6 bases and the J segment 6 bases; nucleotides outside the gene matches: 4. From germline, CDR1 is SQVTM and CDR2 ANQGSEA. The CDR3 sequence: CSVDRGQDGYTF. In DNA, the CDR3 is TGCAGCGTAGACAGGGGGCAAGATGGCTACACCTTC.

The chain employs TRBV4-1 and TRBJ2-7, with a weak D call TRBD2 (5 bases). The germline CDR1 and CDR2 sequences are MGHRA and YSYEKL. The CDR3 spans 16 residues. V was trimmed by 0 bases and J by 3 bases, leaving 15 bases between them. The CDR3 sequence is CASSQDRAGNYYEQYF. The CDR3 nucleotides read TGCGCCAGCAGCCAAGATCGGGCCGGGAATTACTACGAGCAGTACTTC.

In this sample, this clone turned up a few times. Written as DNA, the CDR3 is TGTGCCAGCAGTTTAGCCGGACAGCATTACTATGGCTACACCTTC. This sequence encodes CASSLAGQHYYGYTF. This rearrangement joins TRBV28 to TRBJ1-2, with a tentative D call TRBD1 (6 bases). This CDR3 region has 15 residues. V was shortened by 2 bases and J by 3 bases, with 13 bases between the two germline ends. Germline loops: CDR1 MDHEN, CDR2 SYDVKM.

The rearrangement links TRBV28 to TRBJ2-6; TRBD1 is a possible D gene (6 bases). V was trimmed by 1 base and J by 3 bases, leaving 19 bases between them. Germline CDR1 reads MDHEN; CDR2 reads SYDVKM. The CDR3 totals 19 residues. The CDR3 nucleotides are TGTGCCAGCAGTTTATTTGTTGGTGCAGGGGATTATGGGGCCAACGTCCTGACTTTC. Protein sequence: CASSLFVGAGDYGANVLTF. The full variable domain, with the rest looked up from reference TRBV28 and TRBJ2-6, is DVKVTQSSRYLVKRTGEKVFLECVQDMDHENMFWYRQDPGLGLRLIYFSYDVKMKEKGDIPEGYSVSREKKERFSLILESASTNQTSMYLCASSLFVGAGDYGANVLTFGAGSRLTVL.

This sequence joins TRBV18 and TRBJ2-7, with 8 bases that match TRBD1. Trimming removed 3 bases from V and 5 bases from J; junction bases left unmatched: 9. Germline V gives CDR1 KGHSH, CDR2 LQKENI. This CDR3 has 15 amino acids. The CDR3 DNA sequence: TGTGCCAGCTCACCTTCCGGGACAGGCTATAACGAGCAGTACTTC. This translates into CASSPSGTGYNEQYF.